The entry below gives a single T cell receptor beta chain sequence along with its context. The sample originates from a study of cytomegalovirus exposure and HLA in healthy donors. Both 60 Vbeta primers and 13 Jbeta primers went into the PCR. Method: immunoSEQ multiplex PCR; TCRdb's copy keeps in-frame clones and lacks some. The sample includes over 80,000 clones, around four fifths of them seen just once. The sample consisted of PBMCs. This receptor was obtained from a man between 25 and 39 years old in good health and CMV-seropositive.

CDR3 region: CATSREGAASYNEQFF. CDR3 in DNA: TGTGCCACCAGCAGAGAAGGAGCGGCCTCCTACAATGAGCAGTTCTTC. The genes are TRBV15 and TRBJ2-1; a weak D match, TRBD2 (5 bases). The V end was cut by 0 bases, the J end by 0 bases, with 9 bases between. CDR3 length: 16 amino acids. Germline V gene sequence: CDR1 LNHNV, CDR2 YYDKDF (reference sequence).